The 23 T cell receptor beta chains given below trace back to one sample, sequenced in a study of regulatory T cells in long-lasting Graves disease. The time point was: newly diagnosed GD, antithyroid drugs for less than 3 months. Generation of the TCR library employed RNA extracted from PBMCs. Through Arm-PCR of CDR3 regions and iRepertoire HTBI primers, TCR beta libraries were built. In TCRdb, the multiplex PCR reads were re-called with MiXCR into one record per CDR3 protein. The sample lists roughly 420,000 distinct CDR3 sequences; 16% were seen once. This sample also appeared in a second study, on T cells in Graves' hyperthyroidism and ophthalmopathy.

The input for sequencing was peripheral blood mononuclear cells (PBMCs), taken at new diagnosis, from a patient treated with antithyroid drugs. The receptor set was obtained from a woman between 18 and 29 years old with Graves disease.

The chain couples TRBV20-1 to TRBJ2-4; a weak D match, TRBD2 (5 bases). Trimming left V 5 bases short and J 2 bases short, with 16 bases between. CDR3 length: 15 amino acids. Germline values: CDR1 DFQATT, CDR2 SNEGSKA (reference sequence). The CDR3 bases are TGCAGTGCTTACGGGGAAGAGAGGTCCAAAAACATTCAGTACTTC. Translated: CSAYGEERSKNIQYF.

CDR3 region: CASSWPPGQDTGELFF. As DNA, the CDR3 is TGCGCCAGCAGCTGGCCGCCGGGACAGGACACCGGGGAGCTGTTTTTT. The J gene is TRBJ2-2, the V gene TRBV5-1, with 8 bases aligning to TRBD1. V shed 3 bases and J 3 bases; nucleotides not matched to a gene: 7. Germline V gives CDR1 SGHRS, CDR2 YFSETQ. The CDR3 has 16 amino acids.

This clonotype was seen repeatedly, ten times or more. This chain links TRBV6-1 with TRBJ2-7; 7 bases are shared with TRBD1. The CDR3 runs to 14 residues. Trimming took 6 bases from V and 6 from J; bases not matched to a gene: 11. Germline-derived CDR1 and CDR2 are MNHNS and SASEGT. CDR3 residues: CASRSGTARIEQYF. The CDR3 DNA is TGTGCCAGCAGGTCCGGGACAGCCAGGATCGAGCAGTACTTC.

This clonotype was seen only a few times. Possible read error: a much larger clone is one base away. J is TRBJ2-7 and V is TRBV7-6, with 9 bases lining up with TRBD2. The CDR3 has 16 amino acids. Germline V gene sequence: CDR1 SGHVS, CDR2 FNYEAQ. CDR3 sequence: CTSSLGEAGGGYEQYF. CDR3 DNA sequence: TGTACCAGCAGCTTAGGAGAGGCGGGAGGGGGCTACGAGCAGTACTTC.

This chain joins TRBV4-3 and TRBJ1-4, with D perhaps TRBD1 (5 bases). Looked up from germline, CDR1 is LGHNA and CDR2 is YSLEER. The length of the CDR3 is 15 residues. With 3 bases removed from V and 1 base from J, the gap between germline ends came to 9 bases. Here the CDR3 reads CASSQGGVTNEKLFF. The CDR3 bases are TGCGCCAGCAGCCAGGGGGGGGTAACTAATGAAAAACTGTTTTTT.

This chain links TRBV19 with TRBJ2-1, with a weak D call TRBD2 (6 bases). The germline V gene encodes CDR1 LNHDA and CDR2 SQIVND (reference sequence). V lost 5 bases and J lost 3, with 11 bases in between. The length of the CDR3 is 14 residues. CDR3 sequence (DNA): TGTGCCAGTAGTGTCCGGGAGAACTACAATGAGCAGTTCTTC. Its translation is CASSVRENYNEQFF.

This clonotype was counted many times. This rearrangement joins TRBV28 to TRBJ1-2; no definite D call. Trimming took off 6 bases at V and 2 bases at J, with 7 bases between the two ends. This CDR3 is 12 amino acids long. Germline assignment: CDR1 MDHEN and CDR2 SYDVKM. CDR3 DNA sequence: TGTGCCAGCAGCGTTCTCAACTATGGCTACACCTTC. It translates to CASSVLNYGYTF.

The V gene is TRBV20-1, the J gene TRBJ1-4, with 8 bases identical to TRBD1. Looked up from germline, CDR1 is DFQATT and CDR2 is SNEGSKA (reference sequence). Unmatched junction bases numbered 5, after V lost 1 base and J lost 4 bases. The CDR3 has 15 residues. CDR3 nucleotide sequence: TGCAGTGCTAGAGGTGGGACAGGCCGTAATGAAAAACTGTTTTTT. This sequence encodes CSARGGTGRNEKLFF.

This clonotype was seen many times. The chain couples TRBV20-1 to TRBJ2-7, with D perhaps matching TRBD1 (7 bases). Germline CDR1 reads DFQATT; CDR2 reads SNEGSKA (reference sequence). V gave up 0 bases and J gave up 3 bases, with 12 bases separating them. This CDR3 has 14 residues. The chain's CDR3 is CSARDRQGLYEQYF. CDR3 nucleotide sequence: TGCAGTGCTAGAGATCGACAGGGACTCTACGAGCAGTACTTC.

This clonotype was observed at least ten times. V gene TRBV28 combines with J gene TRBJ1-1; TRBD1 might be the D (5 bases). The ends were cut back, 7 bases at V and 1 base at J, with 10 bases in the middle. The germline V gene has CDR1 MDHEN and CDR2 SYDVKM. The CDR3 has 13 amino acids. The CDR3 nucleotides are TGTGCCAGCATCAGGGATAAGAACACTGAAGCTTTCTTT. Amino acids: CASIRDKNTEAFF.

This clonotype was counted many times. The chain combines TRBV7-8 with TRBJ1-1; 9 positions agree with TRBD1. CDR3 size: 17 residues. Germline-derived CDR1 and CDR2 are SGHVS and FQNEAQ. J lost 4 bases, V lost 5 bases, and 14 bases had no gene match. The CDR3 here is CASSVNRGRVLSTEAFF. The CDR3 nucleotides are TGTGCCAGCAGCGTAAACAGGGGGCGCGTATTGAGCACTGAAGCTTTCTTT.

This clonotype was picked up many times. The chain combines TRBV29-1 with TRBJ2-3, with TRBD2 identical over 12 bases. J was trimmed by 5 bases and V by 7 bases; bases with no gene match: 10. This CDR3 has 15 amino acids. Germline V gene lookup returns CDR1 SQVTM and CDR2 ANQGSEA. The CDR3: CSGLRTSGMGDTQYF. The CDR3 DNA sequence: TGCAGCGGGTTACGGACTAGCGGGATGGGAGATACGCAGTATTTT.

This clonotype came up many times. The chain employs TRBV28 and TRBJ2-7, with D possibly being TRBD2 (5 bases). CDR3 length: 16 residues. CDR1 and CDR2 from the germline V gene are MDHEN and SYDVKM. V dropped 2 bases and J dropped 2 bases, with 16 bases sitting between them. The CDR3 nucleotides read TGTGCCAGCAGTTTAAATTGGTGGAGGCTAACCTACGAGCAGTACTTC. Encoded protein: CASSLNWWRLTYEQYF.

Many counts were recorded for this clonotype. The gene calls are TRBV5-6 and TRBJ2-1, with D tentatively TRBD2 (6 bases). CDR3 length: 16 residues. CDR1 and CDR2 from the germline V gene are SGHDT and YYEEEE. V was trimmed by 4 bases and J by 9 bases, leaving 23 bases between them. This CDR3 reads CASSPWGDGLGGEQFF. The CDR3 coding sequence is TGTGCCAGCAGCCCCTGGGGGGACGGACTCGGCGGTGAGCAGTTCTTC.

This clonotype came up many times. The V gene is TRBV20-1, the J gene TRBJ1-5, with TRBD1 matching over 7 bases. Trimming cost V 3 bases and J 2 bases; bases outside gene matches: 10. CDR1 is DFQATT and CDR2 is SNEGSKA in the germline V gene (reference sequence). CDR3 size: 16 residues. The CDR3 sequence: CSARSLGTAGNQPQHF. Here the CDR3 DNA reads TGCAGTGCTAGGTCCCTCGGGACAGCGGGCAATCAGCCCCAGCATTTT.

DNA of the CDR3: TGCGCCAGCAGCTCACCAAGACTAGCGGACAATGAGCAGTTCTTC. This encodes CASSSPRLADNEQFF. This chain uses TRBV5-1 with TRBJ2-1; 9 positions agree with TRBD2. The germline V gene encodes CDR1 SGHRS and CDR2 YFSETQ. V shed 3 bases, J shed 5 bases, and the junction held 6 bases outside the gene matches. The CDR3 is made up of 15 amino acids.

Many counts were recorded for this clonotype. V usage is TRBV5-6 and J usage is TRBJ2-5; D remains ambiguous. The CDR3 is made up of 12 amino acids. CDR1 is SGHDT, CDR2 YYEEEE, per germline. The germline V and J ends were trimmed by 1 base and 5 bases, with 6 bases remaining between them. In DNA form, the CDR3 reads TGTGCCAGCAGCTTGCCGGTGGAGACCCAGTACTTC. Its protein is CASSLPVETQYF.

The chain combines TRBV7-2 with TRBJ1-4; D gene uncertain. Germline V gene lookup returns CDR1 SGHTA and CDR2 FQGNSA. This CDR3 spans 14 amino acids. Trimming cost V 6 bases and J 7 bases, with 15 bases left between them. The CDR3 here is CASRPGSSGEKLFF. The CDR3 coding sequence is TGTGCCAGCAGGCCGGGATCATCGGGTGAAAAACTGTTTTTT.

This chain links TRBV5-1 with TRBJ1-2; 8 positions agree with TRBD1. CDR3 length: 17 amino acids. Germline V gives CDR1 SGHRS, CDR2 YFSETQ. V lost 2 bases and J lost 3; bases outside the gene matches: 12. Here the CDR3 reads CASSFRVTGGQDYGYTF. The CDR3 DNA reads as TGCGCCAGCAGCTTTAGGGTTACAGGGGGTCAAGACTATGGCTACACCTTC.

The sample holds many counts of this clonotype. The chain uses TRBV7-9 and TRBJ2-7, with a possible D match to TRBD2 (5 bases). The CDR3 runs to 13 residues. The germline V gene encodes CDR1 SEHNR and CDR2 FQNEAQ (reference sequence). V dropped 0 bases and J dropped 2 bases, with 5 bases sitting between them. CDR3 loop: CASSLARAYEQYF. CDR3 nucleotide sequence: TGTGCCAGCAGCTTAGCGCGGGCCTACGAGCAGTACTTC.

This clonotype has ten or more counts. The chain carries TRBV7-2 and TRBJ1-2; maybe TRBD1 (6 bases). This CDR3 contains 14 residues. V was cut by 1 base and J by 8 bases, with 14 bases left in between. The germline CDR1 and CDR2 sequences are SGHTA and FQGNSA. The CDR3 DNA reads as TGTGCCAGCAGCTTAGAGGTGGGGGGGCGAGGCTACACCTTC. Its translation: CASSLEVGGRGYTF.

With regard to this clonotype: This likely stems from a read error, as it lies one base from a far larger clone. The rearrangement joins TRBV28 to TRBJ2-5; 9 bases line up with TRBD2. TRBJ2-1 explains the end of the DNA better; the J call may be wrong. CDR3 length: 16 residues. Germline V lookup: CDR1 MDHEN, CDR2 SYDVKM. The CDR3 DNA is TGTGCCAGCAGTTTATTAGGCGGGAGGGGGATCTACGAGCAGTTCTTC. Protein sequence: CASSLLGGRGIYEQFF.

This clonotype was recorded many times. This chain links TRBV2 with TRBJ2-2; 10 bases fit TRBD2. Germline-derived CDR1 and CDR2 are SNHLY and FYNNEI. Trimming cost V 6 bases and J 5 bases; bases outside gene matches: 6. The CDR3 has 15 amino acids. The CDR3 bases are TGTGCCAGCAGGATAACTAGCGGGGCTACCGGGGAGCTGTTTTTT. Its protein is CASRITSGATGELFF. Together with reference TRBV2 and TRBJ2-2, the CDR3 gives the full variable domain: EPEVTQTPSHQVTQMGQEVILRCVPISNHLYFYWYRQILGQKVEFLVSFYNNEISEKSEIFDDQFSVERPDGSNFTLKIRSTKLEDSAMYFCASRITSGATGELFFGEGSRLTVL.